This T cell receptor (beta chain) emerged from a study of T cell repertoires and HLA-DP antigens. About the study: One stimulator alloantigen differed from self by one groove amino acid; the other by ten. DNA input averaged approximately 240 ng in sorted CD137+CD4+ and 900 to 1,500 ng in pre-culture CD4+.

General study results and limits: No separate analysis of naive versus memory CD4+ cells was done.

Note on this clone: What it binds is unknown.

Germline values: CDR1 SGHTA, CDR2 FQGNSA. The CDR3 loop spans 16 amino acids. V was clipped by 1 base and J by 6 bases, with 19 bases between them. The PCR primers covered 54 TRBV and 13 TRBJ segments. The table came from immunoSEQ multiplex PCR; TCRdb's copy has only in-frame clones and leaves some out. Counted here are around 70,000 clones, around 80% occurring once; the ten biggest clones make up around 1.5%. The source material was CD4+ T cells from PBMCs. This sequence was found in a man in his sixties in good health and CMV-seronegative. The chain recombines TRBV7-2 with TRBJ2-7, with no clear D. Here the CDR3 DNA reads TGTGCCAGCAGCTTAGGTCTCTCGGACGGACGGGCCGAGCAGTACTTC. Residues: CASSLGLSDGRAEQYF.